The present entry profiles one T cell receptor (beta chain) with its context. What it recognizes is unknown. The PCR contained 60 Vbeta and 13 Jbeta primers. Produced via immunoSEQ multiplex PCR; TCRdb's table is partial and in-frame only. This listing includes roughly 84,000 clones. This specimen comes from a study of cytomegalovirus exposure and HLA in healthy donors. Across the study: Among 150 million to 200 million T cells, an earlier analysis found roughly 100 million unique TCR beta sequences.

Germline-derived CDR1 and CDR2 are SEHNR and FQNEAQ (reference sequence). Trimming pared 6 bases from V and 1 base from J, leaving 15 bases between. CDR3 size: 15 residues. Whole-study results and caveats: For most TCR beta V segments, an earlier analysis put the productive rate at about 90% or about 30% of the time.

Material: PBMCs. The genes are TRBV7-9 and TRBJ1-1, with D perhaps TRBD1 (6 bases). The receptor was isolated from a man aged 45 to 65 in good health and CMV-seronegative. CDR3 loop: CASSSTGTWNTEAFF. CDR3 coding DNA: TGTGCCAGCAGTTCAACCGGGACATGGAACACTGAAGCTTTCTTT.